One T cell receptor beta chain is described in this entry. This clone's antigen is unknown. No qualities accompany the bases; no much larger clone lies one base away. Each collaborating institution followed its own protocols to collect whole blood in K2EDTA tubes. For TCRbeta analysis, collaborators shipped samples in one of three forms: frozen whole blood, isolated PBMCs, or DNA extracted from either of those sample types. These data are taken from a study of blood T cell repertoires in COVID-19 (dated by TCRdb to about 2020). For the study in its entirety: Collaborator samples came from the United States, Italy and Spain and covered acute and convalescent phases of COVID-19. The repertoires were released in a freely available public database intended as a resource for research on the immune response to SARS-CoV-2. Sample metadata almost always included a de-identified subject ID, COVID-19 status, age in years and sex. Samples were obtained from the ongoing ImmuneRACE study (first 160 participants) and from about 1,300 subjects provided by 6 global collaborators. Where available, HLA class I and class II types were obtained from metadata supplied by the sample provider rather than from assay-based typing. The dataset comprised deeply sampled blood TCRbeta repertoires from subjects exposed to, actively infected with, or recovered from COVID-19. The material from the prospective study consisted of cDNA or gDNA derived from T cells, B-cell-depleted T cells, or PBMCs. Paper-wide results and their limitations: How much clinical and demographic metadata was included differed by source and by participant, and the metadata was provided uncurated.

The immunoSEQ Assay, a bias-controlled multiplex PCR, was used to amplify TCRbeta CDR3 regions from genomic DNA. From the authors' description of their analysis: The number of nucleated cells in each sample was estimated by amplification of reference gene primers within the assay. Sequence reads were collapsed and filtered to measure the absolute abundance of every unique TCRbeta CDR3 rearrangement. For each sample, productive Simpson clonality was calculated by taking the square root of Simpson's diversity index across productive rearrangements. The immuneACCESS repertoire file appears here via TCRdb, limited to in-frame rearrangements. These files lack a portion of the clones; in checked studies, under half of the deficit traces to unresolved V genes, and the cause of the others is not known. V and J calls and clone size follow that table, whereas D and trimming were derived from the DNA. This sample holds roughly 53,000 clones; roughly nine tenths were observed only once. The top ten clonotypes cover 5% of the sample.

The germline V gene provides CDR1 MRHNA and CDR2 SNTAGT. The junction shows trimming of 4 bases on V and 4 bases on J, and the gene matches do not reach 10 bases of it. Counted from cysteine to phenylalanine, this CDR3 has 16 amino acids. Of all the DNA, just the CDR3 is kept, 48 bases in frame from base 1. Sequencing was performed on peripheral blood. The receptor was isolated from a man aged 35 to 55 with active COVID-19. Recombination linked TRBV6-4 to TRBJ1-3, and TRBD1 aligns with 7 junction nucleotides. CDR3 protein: CASSGNRGLSGNTIYF. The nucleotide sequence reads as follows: TGTGCCAGCAGTGGTAACAGGGGTCTTTCGGGAAACACCATATATTTT.